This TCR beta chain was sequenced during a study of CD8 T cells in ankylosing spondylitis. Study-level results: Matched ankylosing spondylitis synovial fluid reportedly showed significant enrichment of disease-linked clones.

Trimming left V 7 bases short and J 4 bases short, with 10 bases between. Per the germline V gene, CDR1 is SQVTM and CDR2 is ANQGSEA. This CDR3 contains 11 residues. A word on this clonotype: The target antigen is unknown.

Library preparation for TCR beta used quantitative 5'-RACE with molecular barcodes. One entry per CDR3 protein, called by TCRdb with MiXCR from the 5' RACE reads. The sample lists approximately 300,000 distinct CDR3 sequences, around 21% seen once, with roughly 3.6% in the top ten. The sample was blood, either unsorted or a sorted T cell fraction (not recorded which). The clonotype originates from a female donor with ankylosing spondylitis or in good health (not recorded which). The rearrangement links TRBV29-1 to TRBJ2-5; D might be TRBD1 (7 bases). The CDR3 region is CSGQGGETQYF. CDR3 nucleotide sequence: TGCAGCGGACAGGGAGGAGAGACCCAGTACTTC.